This T cell receptor (beta chain) was obtained from a study of blood T cells in healthy people across ages. The authors ran a second PCR of about 7 to 12 cycles using a sample-barcoded 5' primer and a J-beta primer mix. TCRdb itself ran the 5' RACE reads through MiXCR, one entry per CDR3 protein. The table has approximately 690,000 distinct CDR3 sequences, less than 45% seen once; the top ten hold about 32%. Germline lookup yields CDR1 DFQATT and CDR2 SNEGSKA (reference sequence). The V and J ends lost 3 bases and 6 bases, in that order; junction bases with no gene match: 8. The length of the CDR3 is 15 residues.

The rearrangement links TRBV20-1 to TRBJ2-1, with 10 bases matching TRBD2. This sequence originates from a man older than 75 in good health. Sequencing used blood. CDR3 sequence reads: CSARDSGRIPNEQFF. CDR3 sequence (DNA): TGCAGTGCTAGGGATAGCGGGAGGATACCCAATGAGCAGTTCTTC.